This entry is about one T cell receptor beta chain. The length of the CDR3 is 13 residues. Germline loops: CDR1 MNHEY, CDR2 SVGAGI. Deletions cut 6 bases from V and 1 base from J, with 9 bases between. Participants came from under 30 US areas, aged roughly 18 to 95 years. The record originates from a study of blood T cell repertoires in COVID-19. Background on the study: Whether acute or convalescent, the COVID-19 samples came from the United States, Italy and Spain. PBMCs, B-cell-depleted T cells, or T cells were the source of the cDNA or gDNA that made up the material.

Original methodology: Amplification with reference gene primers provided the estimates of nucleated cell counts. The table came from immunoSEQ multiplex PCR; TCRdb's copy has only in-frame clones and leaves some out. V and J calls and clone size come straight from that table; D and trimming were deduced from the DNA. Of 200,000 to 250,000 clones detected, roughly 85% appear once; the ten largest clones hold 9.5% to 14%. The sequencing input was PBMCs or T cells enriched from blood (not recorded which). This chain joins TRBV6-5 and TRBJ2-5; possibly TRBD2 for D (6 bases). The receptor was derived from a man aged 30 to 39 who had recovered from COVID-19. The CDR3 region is CASRAGLQETQYF. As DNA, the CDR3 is TGTGCCAGCAGGGCGGGGCTCCAAGAGACCCAGTACTTC.